Sequencing of this T cell receptor beta chain was carried out in a study of cytomegalovirus exposure and HLA in healthy donors. Across the whole study: Some 85 million unique TCRs from HLA-typed donors were held in an early data release.

General observations from the study: Most subjects had HLA-A and HLA-B alleles reportedly predicted accurately by TCR beta sequences. Rare TCR sequences predominated, though certain public TCRs were found in many donors.

The PCR made use of 60 Vbeta and 13 Jbeta primers. TCRdb keeps only in-frame clones here, not all; method: immunoSEQ multiplex PCR. The sample includes around 30,000 clones, around nine tenths of them seen just once. This clone was seen a single time. The target antigen is unknown. The sequencing sample was made of PBMCs. The TCR comes from a boy younger than 18 in good health and CMV-seronegative.

Here the CDR3 DNA reads TGTGCCAGTAGTGGCATGGGAGCGAACAATCAGCCCCAGCATTTT. Its protein product is CASSGMGANNQPQHF. The chain links TRBV19 to TRBJ1-5; D uncertain. The V gene lost 5 bases and the J gene lost 3 bases, with 14 bases spanning the gap. Germline V gene data show CDR1 as LNHDA and CDR2 as SQIVND (reference sequence). The CDR3 length is 15 residues.